Listed below are T cell receptor beta chains from one sample, sequenced in a study of T cell changes during pregnancy in multiple sclerosis. Sequencing was performed with immunoSEQ multiplex PCR; in TCRdb, only in-frame clones are kept and a portion is missing. There are 95,000 to 100,000 clones in the sample; about 91% occur only once, and about 2.5% lies in the top ten. Sequenced material: peripheral blood, taken after pregnancy. The source is a female donor in good health, enrolled as a control in a pregnancy study. The CDR3 runs from the conserved cysteine through the conserved F or W. D genes are given only for firm matches. Not all rows give a size; the values are once, few, many and, for expanded clones, a class.

CDR3: CASVWDRANYGYTF
DNA: TGTGCCAGCGTTTGGGACAGAGCTAACTATGGCTACACCTTC
length: 14
J: TRBJ1-2
size: -
D: TRBD1
V: TRBV2

CDR3: CASSFEAAGEQYF
DNA: TGTGCCAGCAGCTTTGAGGCAGCGGGCGAGCAGTACTTC
length: 13
J: TRBJ2-7
size: -
D: -
V: TRBV11-2

CDR3: CATSRQREAHEQYF
DNA: TGTGCCACCAGCAGACAGCGGGAGGCCCACGAGCAGTACTTC
length: 14
J: TRBJ2-7
size: -
D: TRBD2
V: TRBV15

CDR3: CASSKGGRGARVHQPQHF
DNA: TGTGCCAGCAGCAAAGGTGGGAGGGGGGCCCGAGTACACCAGCCCCAGCATTTT
length: 18
J: TRBJ1-5
size: -
D: -
V: TRBV21-1

CDR3: CASSQFSRDRGDGGYTF
DNA: TGCGCCAGCAGCCAATTTAGCAGAGACAGGGGCGATGGCGGCTACACCTTC
length: 17
J: TRBJ1-2
size: -
D: TRBD1
V: TRBV4-1

CDR3: CASRGRDREDTIYF
DNA: TGTGCCAGCAGGGGCCGGGACAGGGAAGACACCATATATTTT
length: 14
J: TRBJ1-3
size: -
D: TRBD1
V: TRBV7-6

CDR3: CASSSRGRWHF
DNA: TGTGCCAGCAGTTCCAGGGGACGCTGGCATTTT
length: 11
J: TRBJ1-5
size: -
D: -
V: TRBV28

CDR3: CASSVFDVQDTEAFF
DNA: TGTGCCAGCAGCGTATTCGACGTTCAGGACACTGAAGCTTTCTTT
length: 15
J: TRBJ1-1
size: -
D: -
V: TRBV9

CDR3: CATLRDRVVAEAFF
DNA: TGTGCGACCCTGAGAGACAGGGTAGTAGCTGAAGCTTTCTTT
length: 14
J: TRBJ1-1
size: -
D: TRBD1
V: TRBV6-1

CDR3: CASSPTGAYEQYF
DNA: TGCGCCAGCAGCCCCACCGGGGCCTACGAGCAGTACTTC
length: 13
J: TRBJ2-7
size: -
D: -
V: TRBV10-1

CDR3: CASSLRGQGFGYTF
DNA: TGTGCCAGCAGCTTAAGGGGACAGGGATTTGGCTACACCTTC
length: 14
J: TRBJ1-2
size: once
D: TRBD1
V: TRBV7-2

CDR3: CASSQVGRGHGNTIYF
DNA: TGCGCCAGCAGCCAAGTTGGCAGGGGGCATGGAAACACCATATATTTT
length: 16
J: TRBJ1-3
size: -
D: TRBD1
V: TRBV4-1

CDR3: CASSSPGTAGNTIYF
DNA: TGTGCCAGCAGCTCGCCCGGGACAGCTGGAAACACCATATATTTT
length: 15
J: TRBJ1-3
size: -
D: TRBD1
V: TRBV28

CDR3: CASSQGGVHEQYF
DNA: TGTGCCAGCAGTCAGGGCGGGGTCCACGAGCAGTACTTC
length: 13
J: TRBJ2-7
size: -
D: -
V: TRBV6-5

CDR3: CASRDSAGNTIYF
DNA: TGTGCCAGCAGAGACTCGGCTGGAAACACCATATATTTT
length: 13
J: TRBJ1-3
size: -
D: -
V: TRBV7-9

CDR3: CASSPTGWGSYEQYF
DNA: TGTGCCAGCAGTCCTACAGGGTGGGGGAGCTACGAGCAGTACTTC
length: 15
J: TRBJ2-7
size: -
D: -
V: TRBV6-5

CDR3: CASGLGAGGSDTQYF
DNA: TGTGCTAGTGGTTTGGGGGCAGGGGGCTCGGATACGCAGTATTTT
length: 15
J: TRBJ2-3
size: -
D: TRBD1
V: TRBV12-5

CDR3: CASSERRTEEAFF
DNA: TGTGCCAGCAGTGAGAGGAGGACTGAGGAAGCTTTCTTT
length: 13
J: TRBJ1-1
size: -
D: -
V: TRBV2

CDR3: CASSTHNLGQNGYTF
DNA: TGTGCCAGCAGCACCCATAACTTGGGGCAGAATGGCTACACCTTC
length: 15
J: TRBJ1-2
size: once
D: -
V: TRBV7-9

CDR3: CASSIGTTGSTEQYF
DNA: TGTGCCAGTAGCATAGGGACGACAGGGTCCACCGAGCAGTACTTC
length: 15
J: TRBJ2-7
size: -
D: TRBD1
V: TRBV19

CDR3: CSATIQGRQYF
DNA: TGCAGTGCCACAATACAGGGAAGGCAGTACTTC
length: 11
J: TRBJ2-7
size: -
D: -
V: TRBV20-1

CDR3: CASSPPLRNEKLFF
DNA: TGCGCCAGCAGCCCGCCCCTACGGAATGAAAAACTGTTTTTT
length: 14
J: TRBJ1-4
size: -
D: -
V: TRBV4-1

CDR3: CAISESTGGRETQYF
DNA: TGTGCCATCAGTGAGTCGACGGGGGGGCGAGAGACCCAGTACTTC
length: 15
J: TRBJ2-5
size: -
D: TRBD2
V: TRBV10-3

CDR3: CASSFQGTGELFF
DNA: TGCGCCAGCAGCTTCCAGGGGACCGGGGAGCTGTTTTTT
length: 13
J: TRBJ2-2
size: once
D: -
V: TRBV5-1

CDR3: CASSVRGGKNTEAFF
DNA: TGCGCCAGCAGCGTGAGAGGGGGCAAGAACACTGAAGCTTTCTTT
length: 15
J: TRBJ1-1
size: -
D: TRBD1
V: TRBV5-1

CDR3: CASSLLRNEQFF
DNA: TGTGCCAGCAGCCTATTACGCAATGAGCAGTTCTTC
length: 12
J: TRBJ2-1
size: -
D: -
V: TRBV7-6

CDR3: CASSRNTDTQYF
DNA: TGTGCCAGCAGTCGTAACACAGATACGCAGTATTTT
length: 12
J: TRBJ2-3
size: -
D: -
V: TRBV27

CDR3: CASSPGGNAGPRPYGYTF
DNA: TGTGCCAGCTCACCAGGGGGGAACGCGGGACCCCGACCTTATGGCTACACCTTC
length: 18
J: TRBJ1-2
size: -
D: -
V: TRBV18

CDR3: CASSLERASEEYF
DNA: TGTGCCAGCAGCTTAGAGCGGGCCAGCGAGGAGTACTTC
length: 13
J: TRBJ2-7
size: -
D: -
V: TRBV13

CDR3: CASSPRVAAVFANTGELFF
DNA: TGTGCCAGCAGCCCCCGAGTAGCGGCGGTATTCGCGAACACCGGGGAGCTGTTTTTT
length: 19
J: TRBJ2-2
size: -
D: -
V: TRBV9

CDR3: CSVTPGTGVSGGYTF
DNA: TGCAGCGTGACTCCCGGGACAGGGGTTTCAGGCGGCTACACCTTC
length: 15
J: TRBJ1-2
size: -
D: TRBD1
V: TRBV29-1

CDR3: CASSEIRSNEQFF
DNA: TGTGCCAGCAGTGAAATCCGGAGCAATGAGCAGTTCTTC
length: 13
J: TRBJ2-1
size: once
D: -
V: TRBV2

CDR3: CASSQGTEQFF
DNA: TGTGCCAGCAGTCAGGGCACTGAGCAGTTCTTC
length: 11
J: TRBJ2-1
size: -
D: -
V: TRBV6-5

CDR3: CASSVGLASSNEQFF
DNA: TGTGCCAGCAGCGTAGGACTAGCGTCTAGCAATGAGCAGTTCTTC
length: 15
J: TRBJ2-1
size: -
D: TRBD2
V: TRBV9

CDR3: CASSIMTGNSSPLHF
DNA: TGTGCCAGCAGTATAATGACAGGGAACTCCTCACCCCTCCACTTT
length: 15
J: TRBJ1-6
size: -
D: TRBD1
V: TRBV27

CDR3: CASSHGQGANVLTF
DNA: TGCGCCAGCAGCCATGGACAGGGGGCCAACGTCCTGACTTTC
length: 14
J: TRBJ2-6
size: -
D: -
V: TRBV4-1

CDR3: CASSLNLEGGYTF
DNA: TGTGCCAGCAGCTTGAATCTTGAGGGTGGCTACACCTTC
length: 13
J: TRBJ1-2
size: -
D: -
V: TRBV7-3

CDR3: CASSPPSTDTQYF
DNA: TGTGCCAGTAGTCCCCCTAGCACAGATACGCAGTATTTT
length: 13
J: TRBJ2-3
size: -
D: -
V: TRBV19

CDR3: CASSTSAANEQFF
DNA: TGTGCCAGCAGCACTAGCGCGGCCAATGAGCAGTTCTTC
length: 13
J: TRBJ2-1
size: -
D: TRBD2
V: TRBV11-3

CDR3: CASSKGSRTGDQPQHF
DNA: TGTGCCAGCAGCAAAGGATCAAGGACAGGAGATCAGCCCCAGCATTTT
length: 16
J: TRBJ1-5
size: -
D: -
V: TRBV21-1

CDR3: CASGEQGIYEQYF
DNA: TGTGCCAGCGGAGAGCAGGGCATCTACGAGCAGTACTTC
length: 13
J: TRBJ2-7
size: -
D: -
V: TRBV2

CDR3: CASSRQGTTEAFF
DNA: TGCGCCAGCAGCAGACAGGGGACTACTGAAGCTTTCTTT
length: 13
J: TRBJ1-1
size: -
D: TRBD1
V: TRBV5-1

CDR3: CASRLSTVSSYEQYF
DNA: TGTGCCAGCAGACTATCAACTGTCAGCTCCTACGAGCAGTACTTC
length: 15
J: TRBJ2-7
size: -
D: -
V: TRBV6-1

CDR3: CAVGSGGGYNEQFF
DNA: TGTGCGGTGGGGTCCGGGGGGGGTTACAATGAGCAGTTCTTC
length: 14
J: TRBJ2-1
size: -
D: TRBD2
V: TRBV13

CDR3: CATSSTATGTLEPQHF
DNA: TGTGCCACCAGCAGTACCGCGACAGGTACGCTAGAGCCCCAGCATTTT
length: 16
J: TRBJ1-5
size: -
D: -
V: TRBV15

CDR3: CASSLIAGGHNEQFF
DNA: TGTGCCAGCAGTCTTATAGCGGGAGGTCACAATGAGCAGTTCTTC
length: 15
J: TRBJ2-1
size: once
D: TRBD2
V: TRBV28

CDR3: CASSEALRESSGNTIYF
DNA: TGTGCCAGCAGTGAAGCGCTTCGGGAGAGCTCTGGAAACACCATATATTTT
length: 17
J: TRBJ1-3
size: -
D: -
V: TRBV2

CDR3: CASSLGLGNSPLHF
DNA: TGTGCCAGCAGTTTAGGACTCGGTAATTCACCCCTCCACTTT
length: 14
J: TRBJ1-6
size: -
D: -
V: TRBV27

CDR3: CASSPGTGYGTGGNSPLHF
DNA: TGTGCCAGCAGCCCCGGGACCGGTTATGGGACAGGGGGAAATTCACCCCTCCACTTT
length: 19
J: TRBJ1-6
size: -
D: TRBD1
V: TRBV4-2

CDR3: CATSTVGNTIYF
DNA: TGTGCCACCTCGACAGTCGGAAACACCATATATTTT
length: 12
J: TRBJ1-3
size: -
D: -
V: TRBV6-1

CDR3: CASSVGTSSYEQYF
DNA: TGTGCCAGCAGTGTCGGGACTAGCTCCTACGAGCAGTACTTC
length: 14
J: TRBJ2-7
size: -
D: TRBD2
V: TRBV6-6

CDR3: CSVGYWGGSSGNTIYF
DNA: TGCAGCGTTGGGTATTGGGGCGGTAGCTCTGGAAACACCATATATTTT
length: 16
J: TRBJ1-3
size: once
D: -
V: TRBV29-1

CDR3: CALAEGDLYEQYF
DNA: TGTGCCTTGGCAGAGGGGGACCTCTACGAGCAGTACTTC
length: 13
J: TRBJ2-7
size: -
D: -
V: TRBV30

CDR3: CASSIFEREVGKNIQYF
DNA: TGTGCCAGTAGTATCTTCGAAAGGGAGGTCGGCAAAAACATTCAGTACTTC
length: 17
J: TRBJ2-4
size: -
D: -
V: TRBV19

CDR3: CASLSPGAGETQYF
DNA: TGTGCCAGCCTTTCTCCAGGGGCGGGAGAGACCCAGTACTTC
length: 14
J: TRBJ2-5
size: -
D: -
V: TRBV28

CDR3: CASSPLGGRALIETQYF
DNA: TGCGCCAGCAGCCCCCTCGGCGGGAGGGCCCTCATCGAGACCCAGTACTTC
length: 17
J: TRBJ2-5
size: once
D: TRBD2
V: TRBV5-1